This T cell receptor (beta chain) was identified during a study of T-cell memory formation after mild COVID-19. Looking at the study overall: For the most part, TCR clusters were specific to one donor.

Study-level findings and limits: From day 15 to 85, contracting clones were balanced between CD4 and CD8, whereas later expanders leaned toward CD4+. CM and EM subsets held most contracting CD4+ clones; EMRA held CD8+ ones. Clones from the second wave (peaking day 37) had unconfirmed SARS-CoV-2 specificity.

Details on this clonotype: Its specificity is unknown.

Germline-derived CDR1 and CDR2 are MDHEN and SYDVKM. The CDR3 consists of 14 residues. V lost 0 bases and J 3 bases, leaving 9 bases between the germline ends. A single record per CDR3 protein comes from TCRdb applying MiXCR to the 5' RACE reads. Counted here are 390,000 or so distinct CDR3 sequences, about 16% occurring once; the ten biggest clones make up around a fifth. This sequence was found in a man younger than 35 who had mild COVID-19 (a few samples of this study predate the infection). Cell type and time point are not known. Sequenced material: PBMCs or a T cell subset sorted from them (not recorded which). The chain is built from TRBV28 and TRBJ2-7, with D tentatively TRBD1 or TRBD2 (5 bases each). The CDR3, as DNA: TGTGCCAGCAGTTTATGGGGGGAAGGCTACGAGCAGTACGTC. Its translation: CASSLWGEGYEQYV.